This record covers a single TCR beta chain. Germline CDR1 MNHEY, CDR2 SMNVEV (reference sequence). This CDR3 is built from 17 residues. V was shortened by 3 bases and J by 3 bases, with 18 bases between the two germline ends. Clones were sequenced by immunoSEQ multiplex PCR, and TCRdb holds only the in-frame ones, with some missing. The table lists some 140,000 clones, around 90% of them singletons. The data were taken from a study of T cell responses to AZD1222 COVID-19 vaccine. The source material was peripheral blood, sampled on day 0 of AZD1222 vaccination. The V call is TRBV27, the J call TRBJ1-5; possible D gene TRBD1, 6 bases. The origin of this receptor is an adult in good health. The CDR3 spells CASSFAGAQGVNQPQHF. In nucleotides, the CDR3 is TGTGCCAGCAGTTTTGCAGGGGCGCAAGGAGTCAATCAGCCCCAGCATTTT.